A selection of T cell receptor beta chains follows, all from one sample in a study of OX40 agonist ivuxolimab in advanced cancers. Produced via immunoSEQ multiplex PCR; TCRdb's table is partial and in-frame only. The sample shows more than 45,000 clones, 80% to 90% of them seen only once. The sample consisted of CD4+ or CD8+ T cells sorted from blood, taken in a trial of the OX40 agonist ivuxolimab. The source is an adult with an advanced solid tumor such as melanoma, head and neck, liver or kidney cancer. The conserved cysteine and the conserved F or W are not part of the CDR3 here. Clone size, where shown, is once, few, many, or a class for clones that have expanded.

once	TRBJ1-3	TRBV12-5	ASGLVLGAFDRTTSGNTIY
-	TRBJ1-6	TRBV25-1	ASSDPVNSPLH
-	TRBJ2-7	TRBV10-1	ASSGPWLGDYEQY
-	TRBJ1-5	TRBV2	ASREGGDGYQPQH
-	TRBJ1-6	TRBV7-6	ASSLEVLSPLH
-	TRBJ2-7	TRBV7-9	ASSLVLRENKVSYEQY
once	TRBJ1-5	TRBV5-6	ASSSNLGGGSNQPQH
-	TRBJ2-5	TRBV11-3	ASSSQETQY
-	TRBJ2-3	TRBV15	ATGAGDSRTDTQY
-	TRBJ2-5	TRBV9	ASSVEQGGETQY
-	TRBJ2-2	TRBV19	ASTVLTSGGSNTGELF
-	TRBJ2-1	TRBV9	ASSAGTSGLGAANNEQF
-	TRBJ1-4	TRBV6-4	ASSEHLTGPTNEKLF
-	TRBJ1-5	TRBV5-6	ASGTGGYQPQH
-	TRBJ1-4	TRBV11-3	ASSQGQGNEKLF
-	TRBJ1-4	TRBV9	ASSAYGTENEKLF
-	TRBJ1-1	TRBV7-9	ASSLRQGREAF
-	TRBJ2-1	TRBV10-1	ASSAGGNYNEQF
-	TRBJ2-5	TRBV5-1	ASTVREDGVETQY
-	TRBJ1-4	TRBV19	ASSIGVGRNEKLF
medium-sized	TRBJ1-3	TRBV9	ASSAQFGTISGNTIY
-	TRBJ2-1	TRBV6-6	ASSWLAGGYNEQF
-	TRBJ1-1	TRBV6-5	ASSPQQRSTLEAF
once	TRBJ2-3	TRBV7-9	ASSLRLADTQY